One T cell receptor (beta chain) is described in this entry. This specimen comes from a study of T cell changes during pregnancy in multiple sclerosis. Using immunoSEQ multiplex PCR, the repertoire was profiled, and TCRdb retains in-frame clones only, with some absent. The table lists around 70,000 clones, 85% to 95% of them singletons. The CDR3 consists of 14 residues. V shed 2 bases and J shed 5 bases, with 10 bases lying between them. Germline-derived CDR1 and CDR2 are SGHTA and FQGNSA. The specimen was CD4+ T cells from peripheral blood mononuclear cells, collected after pregnancy. This chain joins TRBV7-2 and TRBJ1-5; perhaps TRBD1 as D (5 bases). The origin of this receptor is a female donor with multiple sclerosis, enrolled in a pregnancy study. This chain's CDR3 is CASSLNQGYQPQHF. CDR3 in DNA: TGTGCCAGCAGCTTAAATCAGGGATATCAGCCCCAGCATTTT.